The 22 T cell receptor beta chains presented below share a single source sample, sequenced in a study of blood T cell repertoires in COVID-19. The data were produced by immunoSEQ multiplex PCR, yet TCRdb's version contains in-frame clones alone and is incomplete. Altogether about 330,000 clones are present, 92% being singletons, with the ten largest covering under 20%. Sequenced material: PBMCs or T cells enriched from blood (not recorded which). The receptors were gathered from a woman in her 30s who had recovered from COVID-19.

The J gene is TRBJ2-3, the V gene TRBV13; 8 bases are a match to TRBD2. The ends lost 10 bases at V and 0 bases at J; junction bases unmatched: 9. Germline V lookup: CDR1 PRHDT, CDR2 FYEKMQ (reference sequence). The CDR3 is made up of 15 amino acids. The CDR3 DNA follows: TGTGCCACCAACCGGGCGGGGGGAAGCACAGATACGCAGTATTTT. Protein product: CATNRAGGSTDTQYF.

For this clone: Other nucleotide sequences in the sample specify the same CDR3. The chain is built from TRBV28 and TRBJ1-3, with 8 bases matching TRBD1. The CDR3 totals 14 residues. Trimming removed 3 bases from V and 2 bases from J; junction bases left unmatched: 0. The germline V gene has CDR1 MDHEN and CDR2 SYDVKM. The CDR3 region is CASSLTGAGNTIYF. The CDR3, as DNA: TGTGCCAGCAGTTTGACAGGGGCTGGAAACACCATATATTTT.

The chain employs TRBV2 and TRBJ1-2, with TRBD1 identical over 7 bases. CDR3 length equals 15 residues. Trimming at V came to 10 bases and at J to 2 bases, leaving 13 bases not matched to a gene. CDR1 is SNHLY, CDR2 FYNNEI, per germline. The CDR3 DNA is TGTGCCAACACACCCCAAACGACAGGGAACTATGGCTACACCTTC. This sequence encodes CANTPQTTGNYGYTF.

This clone was observed a single time. The V and J genes are TRBV24-1 and TRBJ1-5; D unclear. This CDR3 is 15 amino acids long. Trimming shortened V by 5 bases and J by 2 bases, and 12 bases separated the two germline ends. The germline V gene encodes CDR1 KGHDR and CDR2 SFDVKD. The CDR3 spells CATSGRAEGNQPQHF. CDR3 coding DNA: TGTGCCACCAGTGGACGAGCGGAGGGCAATCAGCCCCAGCATTTT.

The rearrangement links TRBV9 to TRBJ2-7; 9 nucleotides line up with TRBD1. In germline, CDR1 is SGDLS, CDR2 YYNGEE. The V segment lost 0 bases and the J segment 2 bases; nucleotides outside the gene matches: 6. The CDR3 has 16 residues. The CDR3 sequence: CASSVEFGTGTYEQYF. In DNA form, the CDR3 reads TGTGCCAGCAGCGTAGAATTCGGGACAGGGACCTACGAGCAGTACTTC.

V usage is TRBV5-1 and J usage is TRBJ2-5; the match to TRBD2 covers 13 bases. The germline V gene encodes CDR1 SGHRS and CDR2 YFSETQ. With V trimmed by 4 bases and J by 4 bases, 7 bases remained unmatched. The CDR3 is made up of 16 amino acids. The CDR3 coding sequence is TGCGCCAGCAGCATACGGACTAGCGGGAGAGGAGAGACCCAGTACTTC. It codes for CASSIRTSGRGETQYF.

The CDR3 sequence: CASSLLVMPYNEQFF. CDR3 coding DNA: TGTGCCAGCAGCTTACTAGTGATGCCCTACAATGAGCAGTTCTTC. The chain couples TRBV7-2 to TRBJ2-1, with D uncertain. Germline values: CDR1 SGHTA, CDR2 FQGNSA. Trimming stripped 2 bases from V and 2 bases from J, with 10 bases between. The CDR3 consists of 15 residues.

The chain uses TRBV11-3 and TRBJ1-3; 7 bases are a match to TRBD1. Unmatched junction bases numbered 6, after V lost 1 base and J lost 0 bases. The CDR3 contains 17 residues. Germline values: CDR1 SGHNT, CDR2 YENEEA. CDR3 loop: CASSLAPTGTSGNTIYF. The DNA for the CDR3 is TGTGCCAGCAGCTTAGCTCCGACAGGGACCTCTGGAAACACCATATATTTT.

Concerning this clone itself: Germline and junction disagree at one end, which may indicate a read error. This same CDR3 is encoded by further DNA sequences in the sample. V usage is TRBV9 and J usage is TRBJ2-7; TRBD2 might be the D (5 bases). The CDR3 has 16 residues. CDR1 is SGDLS and CDR2 is YYNGEE in the germline V gene. Here the CDR3 reads CASSPLVGELSYEQYF. The CDR3 nucleotides are TGTGCCAGCAGCCCGCTGGTCGGGGAGCTCTCCTACGAGCAATACTTC.

The chain recombines TRBV7-3 with TRBJ2-2; 7 bases map to TRBD2. The CDR3 sequence is 15 residues long. Losses at the gene ends were 5 bases for V and 3 bases for J; bases not matched to a gene: 6. Germline CDR1 and CDR2: SGHTA and FQGTGA. The CDR3 coding sequence is TGTGCCAGCAGCCAAACTAGCGCACACACCGGGGAGCTGTTTTTT. As protein: CASSQTSAHTGELFF. The full variable domain, in which reference TRBV7-3 and TRBJ2-2 provide the parts outside the CDR3, is GAGVSQTPSNKVTEKGKYVELRCDPISGHTALYWYRQSLGQGPEFLIYFQGTGAADDSGLPNDRFFAVRPEGSVSTLKIQRTERGDSAVYLCASSQTSAHTGELFFGEGSRLTVL.

The chain is built from TRBV7-2 and TRBJ2-7, with D tentatively TRBD1 (6 bases). This CDR3 has 14 residues. Germline V lookup: CDR1 SGHTA, CDR2 FQGNSA. Trimming left V 5 bases short and J 10 bases short, with 21 bases between. The CDR3 bases are TGTGCCAGCAGCCCTGGGCAGGGGAATTACAAACAGTACTTC. Protein sequence: CASSPGQGNYKQYF. The full variable domain, in which reference TRBV7-2 and TRBJ2-7 provide the parts outside the CDR3, is GAGVSQSPSNKVTEKGKDVELRCDPISGHTALYWYRQSLGQGLEFLIYFQGNSAPDKSGLPSDRFSAERTGGSVSTLTIQRTQQEDSAVYLCASSPGQGNYKQYFGPGTRLTVT.

The chain combines TRBV6-2 or TRBV6-3 with TRBJ1-5; possibly TRBD1 for D (5 bases). The germline V gene encodes CDR1 MNHEY and CDR2 SVGEGT. The germline V and J ends were trimmed by 6 bases and 7 bases, with 13 bases remaining between them. CDR3 size: 13 residues. The CDR3 sequence is CASSLTGVQPQHF. DNA for the CDR3: TGTGCCAGCAGCCTTACAGGAGTACAGCCCCAGCATTTT.

J is TRBJ1-5 and V is TRBV15; TRBD1 agrees at 9 bases. The CDR3 has 17 amino acids. Losses at the gene ends were 1 base for V and 5 bases for J; bases not matched to a gene: 9. CDR1 and CDR2 from the germline V gene are LNHNV and YYDKDF (reference sequence). This CDR3 is CATSRGGGQGIHQPQHF. The DNA for the CDR3 is TGTGCCACCAGCAGAGGAGGAGGACAGGGGATCCATCAGCCCCAGCATTTT.

Details on this clone: The same CDR3 also results from other DNA sequences found in this sample. The V and J genes are TRBV9 and TRBJ1-1, with 7 positions matching TRBD1. V lost 4 bases, J lost 2 bases, and 5 bases stayed unmatched. This CDR3 is built from 14 residues. Germline V gene sequence: CDR1 SGDLS, CDR2 YYNGEE. CDR3 bases: TGTGCCAGCAGCCCACGACAGGGTAACACTGAAGCTTTCTTT. This codes for CASSPRQGNTEAFF.

V usage is TRBV27 and J usage is TRBJ2-4; TRBD1 matches 9 bases. The germline V gene has CDR1 MNHEY and CDR2 SMNVEV (reference sequence). The CDR3 covers 17 residues. V dropped 8 bases and J dropped 0; count of bases not matched to a gene: 11. Written as DNA, the CDR3 is TGTGCCAGCGCCGGGACAGGGTTTAACCTAGCCAAAAACATTCAGTACTTC. Protein: CASAGTGFNLAKNIQYF.

This clone was seen more than once but under ten times. This chain connects TRBV4-1 to TRBJ1-2, with unresolved D. Trimming removed 1 base at V and 4 bases at J, with 13 bases between. Germline V gene data show CDR1 as MGHRA and CDR2 as YSYEKL. CDR3 length equals 15 residues. In nucleotides, the CDR3 is TGCGCCAGCAGCCAAGGTTCTTCGGGAGTCTATGGCTACACCTTC. Translation: CASSQGSSGVYGYTF.

V usage is TRBV27 and J usage is TRBJ1-6; maybe TRBD1 (5 bases). This CDR3 contains 16 residues. The germline V and J ends were trimmed by 5 bases and 0 bases, with 11 bases remaining between them. Looked up from germline, CDR1 is MNHEY and CDR2 is SMNVEV (reference sequence). The CDR3 loop reads CASSGGTLSYNSPLHF. DNA of the CDR3: TGTGCCAGCAGTGGCGGGACTCTCTCCTATAATTCACCCCTCCACTTT.

The chain couples TRBV5-1 to TRBJ2-3; a weak D match, TRBD2 (6 bases). CDR1 is SGHRS, CDR2 YFSETQ, per germline. Trimming removed 6 bases from V and 1 base from J, with 9 bases in between. The CDR3 contains 13 residues. In DNA, the CDR3 is TGCGCCAGCACCAAGCGGGGCACAGATACGCAGTATTTT. Its protein product is CASTKRGTDTQYF. The entire variable domain, with the rest obtained from reference TRBV5-1 and TRBJ2-3, is as follows: KAGVTQTPRYLIKTRGQQVTLSCSPISGHRSVSWYQQTPGQGLQFLFEYFSETQRNKGNFPGRFSGRQFSNSRSEMNVSTLELGDSALYLCASTKRGTDTQYFGPGTRLTVL.

This rearrangement joins TRBV7-9 to TRBJ1-2; 8 bases map to TRBD1. Germline V gene sequence: CDR1 SEHNR, CDR2 FQNEAQ (reference sequence). With 0 bases clipped from V and 12 bases from J, the junction kept 6 bases outside the gene matches. The length of the CDR3 is 13 residues. CDR3 DNA: TGTGCCAGCAGCTTAGCCACCGGGACAGGCCACACCTTC. This codes for CASSLATGTGHTF.

The V gene is TRBV5-4, the J gene TRBJ2-3; perhaps TRBD2 as D (6 bases). Trimming removed 2 bases at V and 7 bases at J, with 11 bases between. The germline gives CDR1 SGHNT, CDR2 YYREEE (reference sequence). The length of the CDR3 is 13 residues. Here the CDR3 DNA reads TGTGCCAGCAGCTTATCCGGGGGAAATACGCAGTATTTT. Protein: CASSLSGGNTQYF.

The chain couples TRBV28 to TRBJ1-3; no definite D call. CDR1 MDHEN and CDR2 SYDVKM come from the germline V gene. This CDR3 region has 14 residues. Between the trimmed V and J ends, which lost 5 bases and 1 base, there was a span of 9 bases. The CDR3 coding sequence is TGTGCCAGCAGTCTCCGGAGTTCTGGAAACACCATATATTTT. Encoded protein: CASSLRSSGNTIYF.

The rearrangement uses TRBV7-8 and TRBJ2-3; 7 bases line up with TRBD1. The CDR3 contains 17 residues. CDR1 is SGHVS and CDR2 is FQNEAQ in the germline V gene. V shed 5 bases and J 7 bases; nucleotides not matched to a gene: 18. The CDR3 DNA reads as TGTGCCAGCAGCCCCCTGCGTAGGGACAGACGGGCAAATACGCAGTATTTT. Its protein product is CASSPLRRDRRANTQYF.